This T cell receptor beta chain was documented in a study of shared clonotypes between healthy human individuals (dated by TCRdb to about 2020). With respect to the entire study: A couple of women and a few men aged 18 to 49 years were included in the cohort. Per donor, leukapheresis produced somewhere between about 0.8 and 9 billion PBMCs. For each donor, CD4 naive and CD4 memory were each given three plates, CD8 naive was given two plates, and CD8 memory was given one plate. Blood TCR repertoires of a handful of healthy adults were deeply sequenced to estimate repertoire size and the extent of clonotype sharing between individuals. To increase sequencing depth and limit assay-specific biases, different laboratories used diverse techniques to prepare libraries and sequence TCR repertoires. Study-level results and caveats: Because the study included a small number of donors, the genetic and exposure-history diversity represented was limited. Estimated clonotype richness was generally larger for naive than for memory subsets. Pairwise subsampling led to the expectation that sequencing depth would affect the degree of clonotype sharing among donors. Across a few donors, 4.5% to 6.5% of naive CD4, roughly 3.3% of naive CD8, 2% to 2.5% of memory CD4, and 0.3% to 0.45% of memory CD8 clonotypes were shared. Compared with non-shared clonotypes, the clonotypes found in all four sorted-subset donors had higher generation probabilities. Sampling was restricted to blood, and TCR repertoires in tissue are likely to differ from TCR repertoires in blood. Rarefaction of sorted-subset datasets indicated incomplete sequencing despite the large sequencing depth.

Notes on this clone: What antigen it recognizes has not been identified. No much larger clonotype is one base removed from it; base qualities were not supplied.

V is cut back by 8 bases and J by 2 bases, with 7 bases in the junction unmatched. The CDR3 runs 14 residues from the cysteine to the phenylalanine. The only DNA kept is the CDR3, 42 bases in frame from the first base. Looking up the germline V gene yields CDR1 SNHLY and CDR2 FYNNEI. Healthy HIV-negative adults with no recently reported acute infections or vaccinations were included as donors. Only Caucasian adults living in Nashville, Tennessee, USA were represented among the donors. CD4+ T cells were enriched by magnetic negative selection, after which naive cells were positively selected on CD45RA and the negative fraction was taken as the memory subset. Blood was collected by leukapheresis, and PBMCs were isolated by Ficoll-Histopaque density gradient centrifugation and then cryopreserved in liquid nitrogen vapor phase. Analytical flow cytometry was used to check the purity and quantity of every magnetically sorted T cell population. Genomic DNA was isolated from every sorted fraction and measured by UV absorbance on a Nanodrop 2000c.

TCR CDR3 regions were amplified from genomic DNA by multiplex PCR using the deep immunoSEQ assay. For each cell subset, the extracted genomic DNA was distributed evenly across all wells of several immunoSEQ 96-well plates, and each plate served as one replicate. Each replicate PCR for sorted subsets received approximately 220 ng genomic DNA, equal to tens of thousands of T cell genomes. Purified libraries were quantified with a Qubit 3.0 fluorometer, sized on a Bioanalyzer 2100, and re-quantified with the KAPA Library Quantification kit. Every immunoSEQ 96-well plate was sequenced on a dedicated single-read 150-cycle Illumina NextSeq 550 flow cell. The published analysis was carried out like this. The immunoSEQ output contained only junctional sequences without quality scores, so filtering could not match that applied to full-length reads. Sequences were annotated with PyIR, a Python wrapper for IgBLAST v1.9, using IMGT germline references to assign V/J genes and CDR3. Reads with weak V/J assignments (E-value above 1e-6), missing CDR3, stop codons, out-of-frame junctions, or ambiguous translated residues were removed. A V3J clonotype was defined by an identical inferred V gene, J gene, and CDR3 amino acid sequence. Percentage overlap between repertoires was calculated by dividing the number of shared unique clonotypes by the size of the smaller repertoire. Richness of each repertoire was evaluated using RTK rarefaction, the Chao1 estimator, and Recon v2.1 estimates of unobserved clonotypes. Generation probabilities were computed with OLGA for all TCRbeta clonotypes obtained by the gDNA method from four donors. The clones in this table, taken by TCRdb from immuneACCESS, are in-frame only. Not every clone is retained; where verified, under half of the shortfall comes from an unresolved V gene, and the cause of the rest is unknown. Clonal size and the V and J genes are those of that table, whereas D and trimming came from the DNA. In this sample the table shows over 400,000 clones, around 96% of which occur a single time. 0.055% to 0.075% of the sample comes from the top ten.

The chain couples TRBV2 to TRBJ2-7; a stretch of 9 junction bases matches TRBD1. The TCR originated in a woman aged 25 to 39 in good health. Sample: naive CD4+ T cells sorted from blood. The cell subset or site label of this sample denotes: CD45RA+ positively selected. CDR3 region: CASEPGQGAYEQYF. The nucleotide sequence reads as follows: TGTGCCAGCGAACCGGGACAGGGCGCCTACGAGCAGTACTTC. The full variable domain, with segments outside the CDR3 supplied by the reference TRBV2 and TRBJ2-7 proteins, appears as EPEVTQTPSHQVTQMGQEVILRCVPISNHLYFYWYRQILGQKVEFLVSFYNNEISEKSEIFDDQFSVERPDGSNFTLKIRSTKLEDSAMYFCASEPGQGAYEQYFGPGTRLTVT.